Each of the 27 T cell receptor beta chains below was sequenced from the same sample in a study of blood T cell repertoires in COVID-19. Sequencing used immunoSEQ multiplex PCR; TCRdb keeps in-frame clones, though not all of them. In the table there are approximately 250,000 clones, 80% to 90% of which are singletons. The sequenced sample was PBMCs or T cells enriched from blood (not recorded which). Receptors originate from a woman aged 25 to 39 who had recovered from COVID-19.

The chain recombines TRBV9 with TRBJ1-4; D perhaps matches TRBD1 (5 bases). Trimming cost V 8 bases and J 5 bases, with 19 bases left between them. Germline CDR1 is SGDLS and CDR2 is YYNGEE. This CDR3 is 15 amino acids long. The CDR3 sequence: CARAGGDQANEKLFF. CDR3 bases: TGTGCCAGGGCGGGGGGGGATCAGGCAAATGAAAAACTGTTTTTT.

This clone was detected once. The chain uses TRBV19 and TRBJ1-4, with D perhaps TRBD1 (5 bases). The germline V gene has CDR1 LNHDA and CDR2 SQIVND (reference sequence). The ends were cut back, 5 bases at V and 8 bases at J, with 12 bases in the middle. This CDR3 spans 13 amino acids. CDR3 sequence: CASSDQRGEKLFF. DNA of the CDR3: TGTGCCAGTAGTGACCAGCGGGGGGAAAAACTGTTTTTT. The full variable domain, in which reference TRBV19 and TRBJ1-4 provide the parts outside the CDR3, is DGGITQSPKYLFRKEGQNVTLSCEQNLNHDAMYWYRQDPGQGLRLIYYSQIVNDFQKGDIAEGYSVSREKKESFPLTVTSAQKNPTAFYLCASSDQRGEKLFFGSGTQLSVL.

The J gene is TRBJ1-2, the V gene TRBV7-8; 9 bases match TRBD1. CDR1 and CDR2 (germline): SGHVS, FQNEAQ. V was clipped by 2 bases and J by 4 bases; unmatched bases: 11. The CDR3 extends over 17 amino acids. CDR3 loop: CASSLWRDREYPYGYTF. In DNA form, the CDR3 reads TGTGCCAGCAGCTTATGGAGGGACAGGGAATACCCCTATGGCTACACCTTC.

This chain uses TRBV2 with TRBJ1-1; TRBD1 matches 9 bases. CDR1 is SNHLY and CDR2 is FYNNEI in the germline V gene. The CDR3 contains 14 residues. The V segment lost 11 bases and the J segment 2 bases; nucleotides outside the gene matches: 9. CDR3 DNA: TGTGCCGGAAGAGGGACAGGGTTAAACACTGAAGCTTTCTTT. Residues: CAGRGTGLNTEAFF. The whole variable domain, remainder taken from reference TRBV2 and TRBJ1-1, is EPEVTQTPSHQVTQMGQEVILRCVPISNHLYFYWYRQILGQKVEFLVSFYNNEISEKSEIFDDQFSVERPDGSNFTLKIRSTKLEDSAMYFCAGRGTGLNTEAFFGQGTRLTVV.

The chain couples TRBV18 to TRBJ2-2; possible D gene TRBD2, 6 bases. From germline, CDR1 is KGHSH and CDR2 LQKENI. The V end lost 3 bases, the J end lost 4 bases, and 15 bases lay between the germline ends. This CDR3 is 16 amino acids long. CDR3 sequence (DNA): TGTGCCAGCTCACCGCCGGAGCGGGTCGGCACCGGGGAGCTGTTTTTT. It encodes CASSPPERVGTGELFF.

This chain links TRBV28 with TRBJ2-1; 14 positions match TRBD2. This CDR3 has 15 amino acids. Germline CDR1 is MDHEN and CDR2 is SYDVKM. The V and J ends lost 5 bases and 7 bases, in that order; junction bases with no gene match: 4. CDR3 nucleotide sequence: TGTGCCAGCAGTCGGACTAGCGGGAGGTTAAATGAGCAGTTCTTC. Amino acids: CASSRTSGRLNEQFF.

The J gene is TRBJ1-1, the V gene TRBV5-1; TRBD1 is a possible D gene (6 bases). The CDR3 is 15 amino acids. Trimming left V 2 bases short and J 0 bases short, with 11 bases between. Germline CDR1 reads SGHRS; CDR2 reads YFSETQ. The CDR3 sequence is CASSFMGGLNTEAFF. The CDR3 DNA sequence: TGCGCCAGCAGCTTTATGGGGGGGCTGAACACTGAAGCTTTCTTT.

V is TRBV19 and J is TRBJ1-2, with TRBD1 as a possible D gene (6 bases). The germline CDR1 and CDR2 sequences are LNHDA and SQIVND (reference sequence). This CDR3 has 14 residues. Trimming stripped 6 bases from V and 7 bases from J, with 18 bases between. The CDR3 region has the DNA TGTGCCAGTAGCTCGCAGGGGATCTCTGGTGGCTACACCTTC. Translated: CASSSQGISGGYTF.

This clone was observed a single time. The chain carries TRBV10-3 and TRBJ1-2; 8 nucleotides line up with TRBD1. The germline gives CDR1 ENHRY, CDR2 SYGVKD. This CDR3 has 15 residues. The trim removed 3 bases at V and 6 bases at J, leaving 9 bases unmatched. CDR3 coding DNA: TGTGCCATCAGTGATCCGGGACAGGCACGCGATGGCTACACCTTC. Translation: CAISDPGQARDGYTF.

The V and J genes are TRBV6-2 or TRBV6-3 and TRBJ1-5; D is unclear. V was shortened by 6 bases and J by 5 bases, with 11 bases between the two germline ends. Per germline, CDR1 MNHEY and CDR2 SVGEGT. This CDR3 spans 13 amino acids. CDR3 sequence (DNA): TGTGCCAGCAGCCTCGATAGTTATCAGCCCCAGCATTTT. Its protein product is CASSLDSYQPQHF.

DNA of the CDR3: TGTGCCATCAGCGGACAGGAGACTGAAGCTTTCTTT. It codes for CAISGQETEAFF. The J gene is TRBJ1-1, the V gene TRBV10-3; 7 nucleotides match TRBD1. From germline, CDR1 is ENHRY and CDR2 SYGVKD. Germline trimming cut 6 bases from V and 5 bases from J; bases unmatched to any gene: 3. The CDR3 loop spans 12 amino acids.

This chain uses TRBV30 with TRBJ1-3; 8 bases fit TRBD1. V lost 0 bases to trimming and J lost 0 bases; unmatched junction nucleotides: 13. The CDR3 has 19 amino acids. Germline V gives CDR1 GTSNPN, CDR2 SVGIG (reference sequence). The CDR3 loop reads CAWSVRDRYPRSSGNTIYF. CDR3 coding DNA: TGTGCCTGGAGTGTAAGGGACAGGTACCCCCGAAGCTCTGGAAACACCATATATTTT.

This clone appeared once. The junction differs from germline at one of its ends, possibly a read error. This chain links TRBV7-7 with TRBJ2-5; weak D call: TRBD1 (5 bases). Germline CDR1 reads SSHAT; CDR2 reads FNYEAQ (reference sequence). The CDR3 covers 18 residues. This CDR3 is CASSLGLKGRQSGETQYF. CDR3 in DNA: TGTGCTAGCAGCTTAGGGCTAAAAGGGCGACAGTCAGGAGAGACCCAGTACTTC.

The CDR3 loop is CASSLSNRGGNEQFF. CDR3 DNA sequence: TGTGCCAGCAGCTTGTCCAATAGGGGAGGCAATGAGCAGTTCTTC. V gene TRBV5-4 combines with J gene TRBJ2-1, with D maybe TRBD2 (6 bases). Germline CDR1 reads SGHNT; CDR2 reads YYREEE (reference sequence). The CDR3 contains 15 residues. Trimming cost V 1 base and J 6 bases, with 14 bases left between them.

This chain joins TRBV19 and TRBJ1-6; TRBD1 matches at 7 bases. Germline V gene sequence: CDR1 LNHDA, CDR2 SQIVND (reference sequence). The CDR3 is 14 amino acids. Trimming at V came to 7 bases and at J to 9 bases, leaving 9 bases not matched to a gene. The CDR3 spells CASTPPGQISPLHF. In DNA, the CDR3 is TGTGCCAGTACCCCTCCGGGACAGATTTCACCCCTCCACTTT.

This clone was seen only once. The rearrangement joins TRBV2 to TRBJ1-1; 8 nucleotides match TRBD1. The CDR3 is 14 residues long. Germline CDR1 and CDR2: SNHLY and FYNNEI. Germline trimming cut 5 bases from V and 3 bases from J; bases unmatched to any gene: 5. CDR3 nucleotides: TGTGCCAGCAGTCCCGGACAGGGCTACACTGAAGCTTTCTTT. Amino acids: CASSPGQGYTEAFF.

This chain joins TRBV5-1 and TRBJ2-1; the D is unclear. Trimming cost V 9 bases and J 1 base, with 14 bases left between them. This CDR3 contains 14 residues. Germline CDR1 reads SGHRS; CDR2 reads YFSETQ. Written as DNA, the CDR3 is TGCGCCACCGCGGAGCGCCTATCCTACAATGAGCAGTTCTTC. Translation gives CATAERLSYNEQFF.

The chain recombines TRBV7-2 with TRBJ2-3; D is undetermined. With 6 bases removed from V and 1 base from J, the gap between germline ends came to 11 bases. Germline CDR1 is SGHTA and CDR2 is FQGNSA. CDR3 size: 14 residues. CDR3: CASSEEWGTDTQYF. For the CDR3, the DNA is TGTGCCAGCAGTGAGGAGTGGGGCACAGATACGCAGTATTTT.

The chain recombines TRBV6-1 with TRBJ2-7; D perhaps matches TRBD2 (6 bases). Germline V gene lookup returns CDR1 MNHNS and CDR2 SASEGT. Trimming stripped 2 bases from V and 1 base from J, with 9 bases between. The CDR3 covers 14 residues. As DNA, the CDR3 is TGTGCCAGCAGTGAAATAGCGGAATCCTACGAGCAGTACTTC. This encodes CASSEIAESYEQYF.

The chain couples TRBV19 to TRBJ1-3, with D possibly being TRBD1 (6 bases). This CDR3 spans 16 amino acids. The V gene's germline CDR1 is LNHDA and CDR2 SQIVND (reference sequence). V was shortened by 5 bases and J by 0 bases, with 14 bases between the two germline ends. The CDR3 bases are TGTGCCAGTAGTCCGACCGGGACACTCTCTGGAAACACCATATATTTT. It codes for CASSPTGTLSGNTIYF. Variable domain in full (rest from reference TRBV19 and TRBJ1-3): DGGITQSPKYLFRKEGQNVTLSCEQNLNHDAMYWYRQDPGQGLRLIYYSQIVNDFQKGDIAEGYSVSREKKESFPLTVTSAQKNPTAFYLCASSPTGTLSGNTIYFGEGSWLTVV.

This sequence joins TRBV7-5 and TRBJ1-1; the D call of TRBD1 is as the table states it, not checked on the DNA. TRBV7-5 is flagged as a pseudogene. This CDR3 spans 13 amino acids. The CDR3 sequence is CATQGRGDTEAFF. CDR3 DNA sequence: TGTGCCACCCAAGGCAGGGGGGACACTGAAGCTTTCTTT.

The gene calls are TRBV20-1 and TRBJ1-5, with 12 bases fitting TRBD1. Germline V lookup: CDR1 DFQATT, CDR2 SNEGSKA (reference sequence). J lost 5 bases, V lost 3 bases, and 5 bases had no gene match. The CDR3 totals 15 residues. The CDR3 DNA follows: TGCAGTGCTAGTCGCGGGACAGGGGGCTATCAGCCCCAGCATTTT. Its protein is CSASRGTGGYQPQHF.

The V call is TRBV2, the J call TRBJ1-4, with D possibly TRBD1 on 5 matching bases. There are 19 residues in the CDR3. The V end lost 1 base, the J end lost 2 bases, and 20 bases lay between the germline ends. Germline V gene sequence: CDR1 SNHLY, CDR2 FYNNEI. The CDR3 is CASSEEVRAWERTNEKLFF. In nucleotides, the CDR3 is TGTGCCAGCAGTGAAGAGGTCAGGGCGTGGGAAAGGACTAATGAAAAACTGTTTTTT. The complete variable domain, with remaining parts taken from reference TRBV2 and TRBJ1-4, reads EPEVTQTPSHQVTQMGQEVILRCVPISNHLYFYWYRQILGQKVEFLVSFYNNEISEKSEIFDDQFSVERPDGSNFTLKIRSTKLEDSAMYFCASSEEVRAWERTNEKLFFGSGTQLSVL.

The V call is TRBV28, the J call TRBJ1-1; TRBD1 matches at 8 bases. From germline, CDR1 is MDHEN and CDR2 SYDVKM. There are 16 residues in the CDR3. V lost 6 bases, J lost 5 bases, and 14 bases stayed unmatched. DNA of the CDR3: TGTGCCAGCAGGCCCCCAGGGGGCGGGGGCCTAACTGAAGCTTTCTTT. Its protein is CASRPPGGGGLTEAFF.

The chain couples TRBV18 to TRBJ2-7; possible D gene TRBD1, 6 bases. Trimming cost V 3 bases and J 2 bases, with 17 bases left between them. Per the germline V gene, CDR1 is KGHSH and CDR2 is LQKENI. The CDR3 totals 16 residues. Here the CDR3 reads CASSPGTLALPYEQYF. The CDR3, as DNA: TGTGCCAGCTCACCCGGGACACTGGCACTACCCTACGAGCAGTACTTC.

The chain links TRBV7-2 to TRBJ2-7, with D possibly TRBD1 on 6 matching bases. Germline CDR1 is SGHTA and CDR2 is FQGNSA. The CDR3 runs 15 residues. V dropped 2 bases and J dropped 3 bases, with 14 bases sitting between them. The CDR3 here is CASSLISGGNYEQYF. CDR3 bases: TGTGCCAGCAGCTTAATATCTGGGGGCAACTACGAGCAGTACTTC. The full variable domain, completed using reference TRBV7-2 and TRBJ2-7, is GAGVSQSPSNKVTEKGKDVELRCDPISGHTALYWYRQSLGQGLEFLIYFQGNSAPDKSGLPSDRFSAERTGGSVSTLTIQRTQQEDSAVYLCASSLISGGNYEQYFGPGTRLTVT.

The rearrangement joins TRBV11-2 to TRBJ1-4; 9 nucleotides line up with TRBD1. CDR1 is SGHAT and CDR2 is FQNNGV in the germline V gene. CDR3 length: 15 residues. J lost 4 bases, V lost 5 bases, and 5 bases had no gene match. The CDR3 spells CASSTTGGSNEKLFF. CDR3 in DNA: TGTGCCAGCAGCACGACAGGGGGAAGTAATGAAAAACTGTTTTTT.